The 14 T cell receptor beta chains given below trace back to one sample, sequenced in a study of cytomegalovirus exposure and HLA in healthy donors (dated by TCRdb to 2016 to 2017). Libraries were made using the immunoSEQ multiplex PCR assay. For the multiplex PCR, a mixture combining 60 forward primers for TCR Vbeta segments and 13 reverse primers for TCR Jbeta segments was used. TCRdb re-hosts the immuneACCESS table, in-frame sequences only. Its copies lack some clones; in the studies checked, an unresolved V gene accounts for under half of them, and the cause for the rest is not known. This sample holds around 120,000 clones; around two thirds were observed only once. The biggest ten clones account for 3% to 4% of the sample. Input material: PBMCs. The receptors originated from a young man in good health and CMV-seropositive.

V usage is TRBV7-3 and J usage is TRBJ1-1; D perhaps matches TRBD1 (6 bases). The CDR3 extends over 16 amino acids. Looked up from germline, CDR1 is SGHTA and CDR2 is FQGTGA. V was trimmed by 0 bases and J by 0 bases, leaving 11 bases between them. In DNA form, the CDR3 reads TGTGCCAGCAGCTTAACGGGGGCAGGGATGAACACTGAAGCTTTCTTT. Translation: CASSLTGAGMNTEAFF.

V gene TRBV7-9 combines with J gene TRBJ2-7; TRBD1 matches at 9 bases. The CDR3 consists of 12 residues. Trimming removed 6 bases from V and 7 bases from J; junction bases left unmatched: 4. Germline lookup yields CDR1 SEHNR and CDR2 FQNEAQ (reference sequence). CDR3 loop: CASRDRGGEQYF. The CDR3 DNA sequence: TGTGCCAGCAGGGACAGGGGAGGGGAGCAGTACTTC.

This clone appeared once. This CDR3 reads CASQGRANYGYTF. CDR3 coding DNA: TGTGCCAGCCAGGGGAGAGCTAACTATGGCTACACCTTC. This chain uses TRBV6-1 with TRBJ1-2, with a tentative D call TRBD1 (6 bases). The ends were cut back, 8 bases at V and 0 bases at J, with 10 bases in the middle. The germline gives CDR1 MNHNS, CDR2 SASEGT. The CDR3 is 13 residues long.

The rearrangement uses TRBV2 and TRBJ1-6; 10 bases agree with TRBD1. The CDR3 sequence is 15 residues long. Germline V gene data show CDR1 as SNHLY and CDR2 as FYNNEI. Trimming removed 3 bases from V and 8 bases from J; junction bases left unmatched: 4. CDR3 region: CASSEEGQGDSPLHF. The CDR3 region has the DNA TGTGCCAGCAGTGAGGAAGGACAGGGGGATTCACCCCTCCACTTT.

There are a few counts of this clone. CDR3: CASSPWAGDNYGYTF. DNA of the CDR3: TGCGCCAGCAGCCCATGGGCAGGGGATAACTATGGCTACACCTTC. V usage is TRBV5-1 and J usage is TRBJ1-2, with D possibly TRBD1 on 6 matching bases. V was trimmed by 4 bases and J by 1 base, leaving 14 bases between them. This CDR3 is 15 amino acids long. Per germline, CDR1 SGHRS and CDR2 YFSETQ.

This chain's CDR3 is CASSPLGWTGANQPQHF. CDR3 sequence (DNA): TGTGCCAGCAGCCCCCTCGGGTGGACAGGCGCCAATCAGCCCCAGCATTTT. This chain connects TRBV7-8 to TRBJ1-5; 7 nucleotides agree with TRBD1. This CDR3 has 17 residues. The germline gives CDR1 SGHVS, CDR2 FQNEAQ. J was trimmed by 3 bases and V by 5 bases; bases with no gene match: 13.

The chain employs TRBV7-2 and TRBJ2-7; 10 bases map to TRBD2. After removal of 6 bases from V and 2 bases from J, the junction contained 13 bases not matched to a gene. The CDR3 contains 17 residues. CDR1 SGHTA and CDR2 FQGNSA come from the germline V gene. The CDR3 here is CASSYFPSGGAPYEQYF. The DNA for the CDR3 is TGTGCCAGCAGTTACTTTCCCAGCGGGGGGGCCCCCTACGAGCAGTACTTC.

This chain connects TRBV5-1 to TRBJ1-6; TRBD1 might be the D (5 bases). The CDR3 has 16 residues. Trimming cost V 0 bases and J 4 bases, with 11 bases left between them. Germline V CDR1 and CDR2: SGHRS, YFSETQ. For the CDR3, the DNA is TGCGCCAGCAGCTTGGCAGGGCTCCGTTATAATTCACCCCTCCACTTT. Residues: CASSLAGLRYNSPLHF.

The gene calls are TRBV28 and TRBJ2-4; D might be TRBD2 (5 bases). Per the germline V gene, CDR1 is MDHEN and CDR2 is SYDVKM. This CDR3 region has 14 residues. Trimming removed 6 bases from V and 7 bases from J, with 16 bases in between. The CDR3 nucleotides are TGTGCCAGCAGGGACTTACTGGGTCCTAACATTCAGTACTTC. Translating it yields CASRDLLGPNIQYF.

V is TRBV30 and J is TRBJ1-1; possibly TRBD1 for D (6 bases). With 3 bases removed from V and 4 bases from J, the gap between germline ends came to 12 bases. There are 13 residues in the CDR3. CDR1 GTSNPN and CDR2 SVGIG come from the germline V gene (reference sequence). The CDR3 DNA follows: TGTGCCTGGAGCGTAGCAGGGGCCACTGAAGCTTTCTTT. This gives the protein CAWSVAGATEAFF.

This clone was detected only once. This chain connects TRBV23-1 to TRBJ2-6; D might be TRBD2 (6 bases). Being an ORF, TRBV23-1 has a function that is uncertain. V was trimmed by 0 bases and J by 0 bases, leaving 6 bases between them. This CDR3 spans 16 amino acids. CDR3 bases: TGCGCCAGCAGTCAATCGGAGGGCTCTGGGGCCAACGTCCTGACTTTC. It specifies CASSQSEGSGANVLTF.

The chain recombines TRBV5-4 with TRBJ2-3, with 7 bases that match TRBD2. Germline values: CDR1 SGHNT, CDR2 YYREEE (reference sequence). The CDR3 runs to 14 residues. Trimming at V came to 4 bases and at J to 6 bases, leaving 8 bases not matched to a gene. The CDR3 DNA sequence: TGTGCCAGCAGCCAATCTAGCGGAGAGGATACGCAGTATTTT. Its translation: CASSQSSGEDTQYF. The entire variable domain, with the rest obtained from reference TRBV5-4 and TRBJ2-3, is as follows: ETGVTQSPTHLIKTRGQQVTLRCSSQSGHNTVSWYQQALGQGPQFIFQYYREEENGRGNFPPRFSGLQFPNYSSELNVNALELDDSALYLCASSQSSGEDTQYFGPGTRLTVL.

This clone was seen a few times. The V and J genes are TRBV19 and TRBJ2-6, with D perhaps TRBD1 (6 bases). Trimming removed 5 bases at V and 0 bases at J, with 11 bases between. In germline, CDR1 is LNHDA, CDR2 SQIVND (reference sequence). The CDR3 is 16 residues long. CDR3 in amino acids: CASSQGLSSGANVLTF. In nucleotides, the CDR3 is TGTGCCAGTAGTCAGGGGCTGAGCTCTGGGGCCAACGTCCTGACTTTC.

The genes are TRBV30 and TRBJ1-5; possible D gene TRBD1, 6 bases. Germline V gene lookup returns CDR1 GTSNPN and CDR2 SVGIG (reference sequence). V was pared by 4 bases and J by 4 bases, with 11 bases between. This CDR3 spans 13 amino acids. The CDR3 loop is CAWKGVGNQPQHF. As DNA, the CDR3 is TGTGCCTGGAAGGGGGTGGGGAATCAGCCCCAGCATTTT.